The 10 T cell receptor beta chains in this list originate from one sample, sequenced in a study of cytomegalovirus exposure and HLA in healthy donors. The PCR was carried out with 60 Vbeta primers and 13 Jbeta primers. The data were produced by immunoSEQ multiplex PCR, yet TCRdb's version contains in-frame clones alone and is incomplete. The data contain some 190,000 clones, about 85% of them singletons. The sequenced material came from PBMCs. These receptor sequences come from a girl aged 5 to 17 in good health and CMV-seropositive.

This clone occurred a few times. Here the CDR3 DNA reads TGTGCCAGCAGCTTAGAGGAGGGGCCGGTGGTTAGCAATCAGCCCCAGCATTTT. This sequence encodes CASSLEEGPVVSNQPQHF. The gene calls are TRBV7-9 and TRBJ1-5, with a weak D call TRBD1 (5 bases). V was shortened by 1 base and J by 0 bases, with 16 bases between the two germline ends. CDR3 size: 18 residues. Germline V gene lookup returns CDR1 SEHNR and CDR2 FQNEAQ (reference sequence).

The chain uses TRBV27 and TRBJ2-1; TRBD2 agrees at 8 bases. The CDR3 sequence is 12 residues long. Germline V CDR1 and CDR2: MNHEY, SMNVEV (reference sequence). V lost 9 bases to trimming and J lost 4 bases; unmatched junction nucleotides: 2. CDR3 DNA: TGTGCCAGACTAGCGGAGTACAATGAGCAGTTCTTC. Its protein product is CARLAEYNEQFF.

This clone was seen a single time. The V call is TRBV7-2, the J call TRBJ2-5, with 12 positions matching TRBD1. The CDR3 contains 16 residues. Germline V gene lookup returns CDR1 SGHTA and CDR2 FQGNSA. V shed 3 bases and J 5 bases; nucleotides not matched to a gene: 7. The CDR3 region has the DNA TGTGCCAGCAGCTTTCTGGGACAGGGGGCTTTGGAGACCCAGTACTTC. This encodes CASSFLGQGALETQYF.

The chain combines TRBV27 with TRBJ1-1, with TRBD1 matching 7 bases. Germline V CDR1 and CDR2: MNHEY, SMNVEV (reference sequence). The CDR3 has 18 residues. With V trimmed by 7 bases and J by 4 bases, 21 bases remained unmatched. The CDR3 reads CASTLRAPPDREVTEAFF. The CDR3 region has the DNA TGTGCCAGCACCCTTAGGGCCCCCCCTGACAGGGAAGTCACTGAAGCTTTCTTT.

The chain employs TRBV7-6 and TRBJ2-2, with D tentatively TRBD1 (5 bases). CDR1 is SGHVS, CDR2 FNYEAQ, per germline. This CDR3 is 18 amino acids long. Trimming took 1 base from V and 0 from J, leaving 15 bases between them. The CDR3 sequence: CASSLGKYGHTNTGELFF. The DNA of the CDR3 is TGTGCCAGCAGCTTAGGGAAGTATGGACATACGAACACCGGGGAGCTGTTTTTT.

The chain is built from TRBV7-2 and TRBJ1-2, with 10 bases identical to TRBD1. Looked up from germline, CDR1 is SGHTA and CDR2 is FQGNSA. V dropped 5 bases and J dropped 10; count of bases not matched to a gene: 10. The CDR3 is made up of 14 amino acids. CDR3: CASSLTGTGVDYTF. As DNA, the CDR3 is TGTGCCAGCAGCCTTACAGGGACAGGGGTTGACTACACCTTC.

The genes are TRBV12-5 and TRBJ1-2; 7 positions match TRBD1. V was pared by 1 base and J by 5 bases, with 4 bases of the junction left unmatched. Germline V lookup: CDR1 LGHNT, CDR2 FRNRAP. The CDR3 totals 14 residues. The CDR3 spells CASGLGQGGYGYTF. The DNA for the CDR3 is TGTGCTAGTGGTTTGGGACAGGGTGGGTATGGCTACACCTTC.

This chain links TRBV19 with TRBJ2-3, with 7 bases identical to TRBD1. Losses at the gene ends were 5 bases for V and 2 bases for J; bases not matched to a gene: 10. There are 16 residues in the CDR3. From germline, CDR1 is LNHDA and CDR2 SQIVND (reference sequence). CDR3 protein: CASSFLRDSVTDTQYF. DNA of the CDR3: TGTGCCAGTAGTTTCCTCCGGGACAGTGTCACAGATACGCAGTATTTT.

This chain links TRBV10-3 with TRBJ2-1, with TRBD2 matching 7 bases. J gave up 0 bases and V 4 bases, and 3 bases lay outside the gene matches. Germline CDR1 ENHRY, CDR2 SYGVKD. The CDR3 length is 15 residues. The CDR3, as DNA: TGTGCCATCAGTGGACTAGCCCCCTCCTACAATGAGCAGTTCTTC. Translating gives CAISGLAPSYNEQFF.

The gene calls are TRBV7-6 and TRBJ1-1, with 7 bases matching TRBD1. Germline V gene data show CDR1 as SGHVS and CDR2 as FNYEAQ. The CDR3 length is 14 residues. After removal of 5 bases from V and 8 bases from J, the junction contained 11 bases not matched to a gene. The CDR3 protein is CASSARDSLGEAFF. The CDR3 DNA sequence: TGTGCCAGCAGCGCCCGGGACAGCCTGGGGGAAGCTTTCTTT. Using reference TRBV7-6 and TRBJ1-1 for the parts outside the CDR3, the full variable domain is GAGVSQSPRYKVTKRGQDVALRCDPISGHVSLYWYRQALGQGPEFLTYFNYEAQQDKSGLPNDRFSAERPEGSISTLTIQRTEQRDSAMYRCASSARDSLGEAFFGQGTRLTVV.